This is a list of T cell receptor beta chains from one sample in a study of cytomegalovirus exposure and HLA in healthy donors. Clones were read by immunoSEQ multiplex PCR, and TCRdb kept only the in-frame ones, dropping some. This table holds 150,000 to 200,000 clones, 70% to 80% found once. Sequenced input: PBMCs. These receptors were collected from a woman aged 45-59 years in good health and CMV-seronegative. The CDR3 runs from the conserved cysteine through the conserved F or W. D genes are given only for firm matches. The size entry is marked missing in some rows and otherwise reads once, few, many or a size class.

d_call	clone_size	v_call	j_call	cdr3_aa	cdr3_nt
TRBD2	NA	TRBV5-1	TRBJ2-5	CASSLPRGTSAETQYF	TGCGCCAGCAGCTTACCTAGGGGGACTAGCGCAGAGACCCAGTACTTC
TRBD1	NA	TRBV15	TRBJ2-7	CATSREKGQGFEQYF	TGTGCCACCAGCAGAGAAAAGGGACAGGGGTTCGAGCAGTACTTC
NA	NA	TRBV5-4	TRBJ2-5	CASSLRSYREETQYF	TGTGCCAGCAGCTTGAGGTCCTACAGGGAAGAGACCCAGTACTTC
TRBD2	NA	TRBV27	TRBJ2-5	CASSLGAGTSRETQYF	TGTGCCAGCAGTTTAGGGGCGGGGACTAGTCGCGAGACCCAGTACTTC
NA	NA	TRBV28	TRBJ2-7	CASSLSGPGYEQYF	TGTGCCAGCAGCTTAAGCGGGCCTGGCTACGAGCAGTACTTC
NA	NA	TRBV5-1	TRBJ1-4	CASSLAGQVSKLFF	TGCGCCAGCAGCTTGGCCGGCCAGGTATCGAAACTGTTTTTT
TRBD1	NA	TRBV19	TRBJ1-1	CASSIGDRNTEAFF	TGTGCCAGTAGTATAGGGGACAGAAACACTGAAGCTTTCTTT
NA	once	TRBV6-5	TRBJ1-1	CASRMGTLNTEAFF	TGTGCCAGCAGAATGGGGACACTGAACACTGAAGCTTTCTTT
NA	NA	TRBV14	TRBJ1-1	CASSSSTVEAFF	TGTGCCAGCAGCTCATCGACAGTTGAAGCTTTCTTT
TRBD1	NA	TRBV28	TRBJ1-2	CASSIRGRNYGYTF	TGTGCCAGCAGTATCAGGGGGCGAAACTATGGCTACACCTTC
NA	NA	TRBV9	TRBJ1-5	CASSVDGRPNQPQHF	TGTGCCAGCAGCGTAGATGGCAGGCCGAATCAGCCCCAGCATTTT
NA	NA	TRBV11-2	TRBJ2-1	CASSSPGLPYEQFF	TGTGCCAGCAGCTCCCCAGGCCTACCCTATGAGCAGTTCTTC
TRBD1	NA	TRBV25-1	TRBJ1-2	CASSTRQGWYGYTF	TGTGCCAGCAGTACTCGACAGGGTTGGTATGGCTACACCTTC
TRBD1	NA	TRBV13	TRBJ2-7	CASSRGQITYEQYF	TGTGCCAGCAGCCGGGGACAGATAACCTACGAGCAGTACTTC
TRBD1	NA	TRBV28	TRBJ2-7	CASSLNTGTGGNEQYF	TGTGCCAGCAGTTTAAATACCGGGACAGGGGGAAACGAGCAGTACTTC
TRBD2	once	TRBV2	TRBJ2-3	CASRRASGSYTQYF	TGTGCCAGCAGGAGGGCTAGCGGGAGCTATACGCAGTATTTT
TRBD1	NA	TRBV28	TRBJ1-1	CVSSLDDRGRGEAFF	TGTGTCAGCAGTTTAGACGACAGGGGGCGGGGTGAAGCTTTCTTT
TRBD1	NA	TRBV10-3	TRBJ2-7	CAISDLPGQGISYEQYF	TGTGCCATCAGTGATCTTCCGGGACAGGGAATTTCCTACGAGCAGTACTTC
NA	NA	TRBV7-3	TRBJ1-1	CASSLTGQGNTEAFF	TGTGCCAGCAGCTTAACGGGACAAGGGAACACTGAAGCTTTCTTT
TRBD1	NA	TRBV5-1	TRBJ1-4	CASSLGDRGQEKLFF	TGCGCCAGCAGCTTGGGGGACAGGGGGCAGGAAAAACTGTTTTTT
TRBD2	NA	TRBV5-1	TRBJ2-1	CASSLAGGRSEQFF	TGCGCCAGCAGCTTAGCGGGAGGGCGGAGTGAGCAGTTCTTC
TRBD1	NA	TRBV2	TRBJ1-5	CASSAGQGARQPQHF	TGTGCCAGCAGTGCGGGACAGGGGGCGCGTCAGCCCCAGCATTTT
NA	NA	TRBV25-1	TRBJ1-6	CASSRGLYNSPLHF	TGTGCCAGCAGTCGGGGATTGTATAATTCACCCCTCCACTTT
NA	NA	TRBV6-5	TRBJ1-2	CASMRRPGTTGYTF	TGTGCCAGCATGCGGCGCCCCGGGACTACTGGCTACACCTTC
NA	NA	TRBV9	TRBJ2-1	CASNPGESSYNEQFF	TGTGCCAGCAACCCGGGGGAAAGCTCCTACAATGAGCAGTTCTTC
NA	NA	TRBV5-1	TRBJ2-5	CASSWGEETQYF	TGCGCCAGCAGCTGGGGGGAGGAGACCCAGTACTTC
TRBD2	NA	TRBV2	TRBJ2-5	CASRTEWRGAPRETQYF	TGTGCCAGCAGGACTGAGTGGCGGGGGGCCCCCCGGGAGACCCAGTACTTC
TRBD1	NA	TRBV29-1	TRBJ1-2	CSGGDRDGYTF	TGCAGCGGCGGGGACAGGGATGGCTACACCTTC
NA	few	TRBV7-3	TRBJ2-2	CASSLQDAGELFF	TGTGCCAGCAGCTTACAGGATGCCGGGGAGCTGTTTTTT
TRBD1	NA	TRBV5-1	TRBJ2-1	CASSFRDRAGEQFF	TGCGCCAGCAGCTTCCGGGACAGGGCAGGCGAGCAGTTCTTC
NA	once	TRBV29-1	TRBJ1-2	CSALPVEDDYGYTF	TGCAGCGCCCTTCCGGTGGAGGACGACTATGGCTACACCTTC
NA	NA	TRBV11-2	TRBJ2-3	CASSLDLRTDTQYF	TGTGCCAGCAGCTTGGACTTACGCACAGATACGCAGTATTTT
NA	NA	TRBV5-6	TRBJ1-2	CASSFHGGLGYGYTF	TGTGCCAGCAGCTTCCACGGGGGGCTAGGATATGGCTACACCTTC
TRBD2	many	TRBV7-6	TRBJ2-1	CASSRTSGTFNEQFF	TGTGCCAGCAGCAGGACTAGCGGGACTTTTAATGAGCAGTTCTTC
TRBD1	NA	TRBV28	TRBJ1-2	CASTNIGTGSGYTF	TGTGCCAGCACCAACATTGGGACAGGGAGCGGCTACACCTTC
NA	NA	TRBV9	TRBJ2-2	CASSVSVARGNTGELFF	TGTGCCAGCAGCGTGAGTGTAGCGCGCGGGAACACCGGGGAGCTGTTTTTT
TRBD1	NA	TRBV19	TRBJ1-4	CASSRQGMREKLFF	TGTGCCAGTAGCCGACAGGGGATGCGGGAAAAACTGTTTTTT
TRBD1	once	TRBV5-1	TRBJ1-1	CASRLGQGEAFF	TGCGCCAGCCGCTTGGGACAGGGCGAAGCTTTCTTT
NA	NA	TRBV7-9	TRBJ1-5	CASSLDLGGYGDQPQHF	TGTGCCAGCAGCTTAGATTTAGGAGGGTACGGCGATCAGCCCCAGCATTTT
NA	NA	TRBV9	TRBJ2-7	CASSPSAGGYYEQYF	TGTGCCAGCAGCCCTAGTGCCGGGGGATACTACGAGCAGTACTTC
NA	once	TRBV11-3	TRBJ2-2	CASSLYAGNTGELFF	TGTGCCAGCAGCTTATATGCAGGGAACACCGGGGAGCTGTTTTTT
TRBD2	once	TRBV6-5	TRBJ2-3	CASSYWASGSTDTQYF	TGTGCCAGCAGTTACTGGGCTAGCGGGAGCACAGATACGCAGTATTTT
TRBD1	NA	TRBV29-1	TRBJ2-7	CSVTGSSYEQYF	TGCAGCGTGACAGGGAGCTCCTACGAGCAGTACTTC
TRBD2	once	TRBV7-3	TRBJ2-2	CASSLTWASGDTGELFF	TGTGCCAGCAGCTTAACGTGGGCTAGCGGAGACACCGGGGAGCTGTTTTTT
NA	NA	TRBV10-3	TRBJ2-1	CAISEYQAASSYNEQFF	TGTGCCATCAGTGAGTACCAGGCCGCCAGCTCCTACAATGAGCAGTTCTTC
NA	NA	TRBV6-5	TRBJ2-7	CASRSQVYEQYF	TGTGCCAGCAGATCACAGGTCTACGAGCAGTACTTC
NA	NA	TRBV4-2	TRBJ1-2	CASSPFLGDTSNYGYTF	TGTGCCAGCAGCCCCTTCTTAGGGGACACCTCTAACTATGGCTACACCTTC
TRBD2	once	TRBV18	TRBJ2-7	CASSRDYSYEQYF	TGTGCCAGCTCACGGGACTATTCCTACGAGCAGTACTTC
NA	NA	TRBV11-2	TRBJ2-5	CASSAGLETQYF	TGTGCCAGCAGCGCGGGGTTGGAGACCCAGTACTTC
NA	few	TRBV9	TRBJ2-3	CASSVWAGSTDTQYF	TGTGCCAGCAGCGTGTGGGCGGGAAGCACAGATACGCAGTATTTT
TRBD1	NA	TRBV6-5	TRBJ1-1	CASSDRGRTEAFF	TGTGCCAGCAGTGACAGGGGGCGAACTGAAGCTTTCTTT
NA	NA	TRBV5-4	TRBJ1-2	CASNPGGVGYGYTF	TGTGCCAGCAATCCCGGAGGGGTGGGCTATGGCTACACCTTC
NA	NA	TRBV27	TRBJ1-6	CASSAGDNYNSPLHF	TGTGCCAGCAGTGCAGGGGATAACTATAATTCACCCCTCCACTTT
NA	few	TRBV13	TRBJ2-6	CASSFRVAGANVLTF	TGTGCCAGCAGCTTCAGGGTTGCCGGGGCCAACGTCCTGACTTTC
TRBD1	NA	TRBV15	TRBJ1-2	CATSRGQGPYNYGYTF	TGTGCCACCAGCAGAGGACAGGGGCCTTATAACTATGGCTACACCTTC
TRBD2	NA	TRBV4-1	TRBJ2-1	CASSQRFGTSGRVDEQFF	TGCGCCAGCAGCCAACGCTTCGGGACTAGCGGGAGAGTCGATGAGCAGTTCTTC
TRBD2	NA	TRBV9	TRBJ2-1	CASSSTSGPYNEQFF	TGTGCCAGCAGCTCTACTAGCGGCCCTTACAATGAGCAGTTCTTC
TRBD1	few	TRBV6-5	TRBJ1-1	CASSYSTGRNTEAFF	TGTGCCAGCAGTTACTCGACAGGGAGGAACACTGAAGCTTTCTTT